The next 15 T cell receptor beta chains were all read from a single sample in a study of tumor and adjacent non-tumor tissue in lung cancer. TCRbeta libraries were built with three rounds of nested PCR, modified from ARM-PCR. TCRdb processed the multiplex PCR reads anew with MiXCR; each CDR3 protein has one entry. The sample shows 120,000 to 150,000 distinct CDR3 sequences, approximately 70% of them seen only once. This sample's RNA came from whole unsorted tissue. Sequences were obtained from lung tumor tissue. Every receptor here comes from a man aged 60 to 75 with small cell lung cancer.

In regard to this clonotype: Since a much larger clone is just one base distant, this may be a read error. The chain is built from TRBV28 and TRBJ2-1, with D possibly matching TRBD2 (5 bases). Looked up from germline, CDR1 is MDHEN and CDR2 is SYDVKM. This CDR3 is built from 15 residues. CDR3 sequence reads: CGTLRGSGIFDEQFF. CDR3 in DNA: TGTGGAACTCTCCGCGGCTCGGGGATTTTTGATGAGCAGTTCTTC.

Turning to this clonotype: Since a much larger clone is just one base distant, this may be a read error. The genes are TRBV6-5 and TRBJ2-6, with 7 bases that match TRBD1. CDR3 size: 16 residues. Germline CDR1 and CDR2: MNHEY and SVGAGI. CDR3 sequence: CVSSSGQISGANVLTF. CDR3 nucleotide sequence: TGTGTCAGCAGTTCGGGACAGATCTCTGGGGCCAACGTCCTGACTTTC.

Details on this clonotype: A junction end diverges from the germline sequence, so it may reflect a read error. The genes are TRBV20-1 and TRBJ2-5; D uncertain. The germline CDR1 and CDR2 sequences are DFQATT and SNEGSKA (reference sequence). The CDR3 contains 11 residues. CDR3 loop: CSARIEEIQYF. DNA for the CDR3: TGCAGTGCAAGGATAGAAGAGATCCAGTACTTC.

Note on this clonotype: At one of its ends the junction is not consistent with the germline gene, which may arise from a read error. The chain joins TRBV6-5 to TRBJ2-1; D remains unclear. The CDR3 runs 13 residues. The V gene's germline CDR1 is MNHEY and CDR2 SVGAGI. The CDR3 protein is CARSSGPYNEQFF. The CDR3 DNA reads TGTGCCCGCAGTTCAGGACCCTACAATGAGCAATTCTTC.

This clonotype was recorded once. Germline and junction disagree at one end, which may indicate a read error. This chain uses TRBV6-5 with TRBJ1-3; D gene uncertain. Germline values: CDR1 MNHEY, CDR2 SVGAGI. The CDR3 extends over 12 amino acids. The CDR3: CASGPGRNIIYF. The CDR3 DNA reads as TGTGCCAGCGGGCCGGGCAGAAACATCATATATTTT.

The chain joins TRBV28 to TRBJ1-2, with D unresolved. Trimming removed 3 bases at V and 7 bases at J, with 18 bases between. This CDR3 contains 15 residues. Germline CDR1 MDHEN, CDR2 SYDVKM. CDR3 region: CASSFRSPGSSGYTF. CDR3 DNA: TGTGCCAGCAGTTTTCGTTCTCCGGGATCTTCTGGCTACACCTTC.

This clonotype was picked up many times. The rearrangement joins TRBV20-1 to TRBJ1-1; possibly TRBD1 for D (5 bases). The CDR3 contains 12 residues. V shed 3 bases and J shed 1 base, with 6 bases lying between them. From germline, CDR1 is DFQATT and CDR2 SNEGSKA (reference sequence). The CDR3 protein is CSARRGNTEAFF. The CDR3 nucleotides read TGCAGTGCTAGGAGGGGGAACACTGAAGCTTTCTTT.

V gene TRBV11-2 combines with J gene TRBJ2-1; D possibly corresponds to TRBD2 (6 bases). Germline loops: CDR1 SGHAT, CDR2 FQNNGV. The V and J ends lost 4 bases and 5 bases respectively, with 15 bases between them. CDR3 length: 15 amino acids. This CDR3 reads CASSSASETHNEQFF. CDR3 DNA sequence: TGTGCCAGCAGCTCTGCTAGCGAGACCCACAATGAGCAGTTCTTC.

On this clonotype itself: One end of the junction is discordant with germline, which a read error may explain. V and J are TRBV12-3 or TRBV12-4 and TRBJ2-1; TRBD1 is a possible D gene (6 bases). The CDR3 is 15 residues long. CDR3 nucleotides: TGTGCCAGCAGTTTGGGGGCGAGCTCCTACAATGAGCAGTTATTC. This translates into CASSLGASSYNEQLF.

In regard to this clonotype: At one of its ends the junction is not consistent with the germline gene, which may arise from a read error. The V and J genes are TRBV11-2 and TRBJ2-6, with D possibly matching TRBD1 (5 bases). The CDR3 spans 18 residues. The V gene's germline CDR1 is SGHAT and CDR2 FQNNGV. CDR3 DNA sequence: TGTGCCAGCAGCTTAGCAGCAATGACAAGCTCTGGGGCCAGCGTCCTGACTTTC. It encodes CASSLAAMTSSGASVLTF. Complete variable domain (other parts from reference TRBV11-2 and TRBJ2-6): EAGVAQSPRYKIIEKRQSVAFWCNPISGHATLYWYQQILGQGPKLLIQFQNNGVVDDSQLPKDRFSAERLKGVDSTLKIQPAKLEDSAVYLCASSLAAMTSSGASVLTFGAGSRLTVL.

This clonotype was seen just once. The chain joins TRBV28 to TRBJ2-3, with 8 bases aligning to TRBD2. Looked up from germline, CDR1 is MDHEN and CDR2 is SYDVKM. CDR3 length equals 18 residues. After removal of 1 base from V and 2 bases from J, the junction contained 11 bases not matched to a gene. The CDR3 region has the DNA TGTGCCAGCAGTTTATACTTACGCAAACTAGCGGACACAGATACGCAGTATTTT. As protein: CASSLYLRKLADTDTQYF.

This clonotype was recorded only once. With a much larger clone just one base away, this may be a read error. V and J are TRBV20-1 and TRBJ2-5, with a weak D call TRBD2 (5 bases). Germline V lookup: CDR1 DFQATT, CDR2 SNEGSKA (reference sequence). CDR3 length: 14 amino acids. The CDR3: CIAIRGRGYETQYF. The CDR3 DNA sequence: TGCATTGCTATCCGCGGGCGAGGGTATGAGACCCAGTACTTC.

This clonotype was detected only once. The final CDR3 position lacks the conserved phenylalanine or tryptophan, pointing to a likely read error. The V call is TRBV5-6, the J call TRBJ2-6; weak D call: TRBD1 (6 bases). This CDR3 contains 15 residues. The germline gives CDR1 SGHDT, CDR2 YYEEEE. Trimming took off 3 bases at V and 2 bases at J, with 9 bases between the two ends. CDR3: CASSSRGTGANVLTL. The CDR3 DNA is TGTGCCAGCAGCTCAAGGGGGACTGGGGCCAACGTCCTGACTCTC.

This clonotype was detected many times. V and J are TRBV11-1 and TRBJ1-2; D unresolved. The CDR3 contains 12 residues. The germline CDR1 and CDR2 sequences are SGHAT and FQDESV (reference sequence). The germline V and J ends were trimmed by 1 base and 6 bases, with 6 bases remaining between them. The CDR3 DNA reads TGTGCCAGCAGCTTAGGGCGGAATGGCTACACCTTC. As protein: CASSLGRNGYTF.

This chain uses TRBV5-6 with TRBJ2-1, with 11 positions matching TRBD2. Germline V gene sequence: CDR1 SGHDT, CDR2 YYEEEE. There are 18 residues in the CDR3. Losses at the gene ends were 8 bases for V and 5 bases for J; bases not matched to a gene: 18. CDR3 in amino acids: CASGRRTSGSASHNEQFF. The CDR3 nucleotides are TGTGCCAGTGGCCGAAGAACTAGCGGGAGTGCCTCGCACAATGAGCAGTTCTTC.